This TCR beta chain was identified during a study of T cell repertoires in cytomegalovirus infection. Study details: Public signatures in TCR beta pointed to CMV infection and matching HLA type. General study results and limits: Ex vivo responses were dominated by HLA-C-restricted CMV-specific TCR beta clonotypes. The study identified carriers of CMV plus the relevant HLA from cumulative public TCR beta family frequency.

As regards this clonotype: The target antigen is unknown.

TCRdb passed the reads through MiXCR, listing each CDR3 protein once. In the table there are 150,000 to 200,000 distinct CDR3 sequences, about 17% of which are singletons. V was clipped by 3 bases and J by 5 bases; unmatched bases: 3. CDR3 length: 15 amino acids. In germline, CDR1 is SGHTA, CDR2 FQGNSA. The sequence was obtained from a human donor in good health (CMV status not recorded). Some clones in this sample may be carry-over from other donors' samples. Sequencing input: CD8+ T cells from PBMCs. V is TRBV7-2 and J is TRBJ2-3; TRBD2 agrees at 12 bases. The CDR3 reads CASSFGLAGRDTQYF. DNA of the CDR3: TGTGCCAGCAGCTTCGGACTAGCGGGGCGAGATACGCAGTATTTT.